The source of this T cell receptor (beta chain) is a study of breast tumors, draining lymph nodes, adjacent tissues. The study's findings and limits: Tumors had less TCR diversity than lymph nodes, more than nontumor tissue. Luminal-like breast cancer showed significantly higher tumor–nontumor repertoire similarity than basal-like.

TCRdb reprocessed the multiplex PCR reads with MiXCR, giving one entry per CDR3 protein. The sample records 150,000 or so distinct CDR3 sequences, more than 25% being singletons. The lymph nodes were axillary draining lymph nodes from breast cancer patients. V trimming: 4 bases; J trimming: 8 bases; junction bases outside the gene matches: 5. Looked up from germline, CDR1 is SGHRS and CDR2 is YFSETQ. The CDR3 consists of 13 residues. As for this clonotype: Its antigen is undetermined.

The gene calls are TRBV5-1 and TRBJ2-3, with 9 bases identical to TRBD1. The TCR was taken from a female donor with breast cancer. Some clones in this sample may be carry-over from other donors' samples. Material for sequencing was axillary lymph node tissue. CDR3 in amino acids: CASSRDRAGTQYF. Written as DNA, the CDR3 is TGCGCCAGCAGCAGGGACAGGGCAGGTACGCAGTATTTT. Together with reference TRBV5-1 and TRBJ2-3, the CDR3 gives the full variable domain: KAGVTQTPRYLIKTRGQQVTLSCSPISGHRSVSWYQQTPGQGLQFLFEYFSETQRNKGNFPGRFSGRQFSNSRSEMNVSTLELGDSALYLCASSRDRAGTQYFGPGTRLTVL.